The clone carrying this T cell receptor beta chain was picked up many times. Its antigen is currently unknown. CDR1 and CDR2 (germline): KGHSH, LQKENI. The length of the CDR3 is 13 residues. V gave up 3 bases and J gave up 2 bases, with 7 bases separating them. The entry originates in a study of T-cell reconstitution after alpha-beta-depleted transplantation in children. General observations from the study: T-cell counts and diversity at one year post-transplant came mainly from newly produced T cells.

Unique molecular identifiers were used in preparing the TCRbeta library. TCRdb re-analysed the PCR reads in MiXCR, keeping a single row per CDR3 protein. Counted here are around 450,000 distinct CDR3 sequences, approximately 42% occurring once; the ten biggest clones make up roughly 27%. The V and J genes are TRBV18 and TRBJ2-5; D not certain. This clonotype originated in a girl aged 2-10 years with aplastic anemia, due to receive a stem cell transplant. This sample comprised PBMCs, obtained before TCRalphabeta/CD19-depleted stem cell transplant. Here the CDR3 reads CASSPNFQETQYF. The CDR3 DNA reads as TGTGCCAGCTCACCGAATTTTCAAGAGACCCAGTACTTC. Filled out from reference TRBV18 and TRBJ2-5, the complete variable domain reads NAGVMQNPRHLVRRRGQEARLRCSPMKGHSHVYWYRQLPEEGLKFMVYLQKENIIDESGMPKERFSAEFPKEGPSILRIQQVVRGDSAAYFCASSPNFQETQYFGPGTRLLVL.